This TCR beta chain originates from a study of neurological immune-mediated disorders. Germline values: CDR1 SGHVS, CDR2 FQNEAQ. CDR3 size: 14 residues. Trimming left V 2 bases short and J 7 bases short, with 11 bases between. TCRdb reprocessed the 5' RACE reads with MiXCR, giving one entry per CDR3 protein. Among tens of thousands of distinct CDR3 sequences, roughly 13% were seen once, and the ten largest hold about 4.5%. The time point here: longitudinal time-point 1 (baseline). This clonotype was detected many times. Sequencing was done on a sample of PBMCs. The gene calls are TRBV7-8 and TRBJ2-2; a possible D gene is TRBD2 (6 bases). This clonotype was sampled from a female donor with HTLV-1-associated myelopathy (HAM/TSP). The CDR3 sequence is CASSLPGGHGELFF. The CDR3 DNA reads TGTGCCAGCAGCTTACCCGGGGGTCACGGGGAGCTGTTTTTT. Full variable domain (remainder filled in from reference TRBV7-8 and TRBJ2-2): GAGVSQSPRYKVAKRGQDVALRCDPISGHVSLFWYQQALGQGPEFLTYFQNEAQLDKSGLPSDRFFAERPEGSVSTLKIQRTQQEDSAVYLCASSLPGGHGELFFGEGSRLTVL.